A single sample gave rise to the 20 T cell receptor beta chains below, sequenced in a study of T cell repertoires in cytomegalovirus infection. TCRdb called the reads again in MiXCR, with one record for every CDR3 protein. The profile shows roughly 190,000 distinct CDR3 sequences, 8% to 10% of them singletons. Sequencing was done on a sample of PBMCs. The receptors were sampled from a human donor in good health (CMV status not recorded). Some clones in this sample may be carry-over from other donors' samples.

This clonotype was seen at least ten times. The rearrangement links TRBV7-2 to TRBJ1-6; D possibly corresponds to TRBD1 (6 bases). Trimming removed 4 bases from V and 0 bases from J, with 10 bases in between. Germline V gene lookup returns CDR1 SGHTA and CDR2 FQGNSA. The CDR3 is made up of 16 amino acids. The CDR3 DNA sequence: TGTGCCAGCAGCTCCGCCAGGGGCTCCTATAATTCACCCCTCCACTTT. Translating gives CASSSARGSYNSPLHF.

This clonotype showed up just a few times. CDR3 sequence: CASSPLTGMNTEAFF. The CDR3 DNA sequence: TGTGCCAGCAGCCCCCTGACAGGGATGAACACTGAAGCTTTCTTT. V and J are TRBV7-9 and TRBJ1-1; 7 nucleotides match TRBD1. The CDR3 is made up of 15 amino acids. The junction had 6 bases not matched to a gene; V was cut back by 5 bases and J by 0 bases. Germline lookup yields CDR1 SEHNR and CDR2 FQNEAQ (reference sequence).

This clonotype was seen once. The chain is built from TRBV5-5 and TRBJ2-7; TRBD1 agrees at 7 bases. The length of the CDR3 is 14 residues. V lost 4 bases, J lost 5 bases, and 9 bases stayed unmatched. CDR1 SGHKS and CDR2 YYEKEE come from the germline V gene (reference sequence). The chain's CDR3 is CASSHTGTEDEQYF. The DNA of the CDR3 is TGTGCCAGCAGCCATACCGGGACAGAGGACGAGCAGTACTTC.

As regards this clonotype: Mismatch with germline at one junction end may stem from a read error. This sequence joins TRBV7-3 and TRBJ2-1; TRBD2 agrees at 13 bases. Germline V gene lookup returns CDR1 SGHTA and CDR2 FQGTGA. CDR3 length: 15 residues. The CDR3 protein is CGSRPTSGRAGEQFF. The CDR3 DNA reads TGTGGCAGCAGACCCACTAGCGGGAGGGCCGGTGAGCAGTTCTTC.

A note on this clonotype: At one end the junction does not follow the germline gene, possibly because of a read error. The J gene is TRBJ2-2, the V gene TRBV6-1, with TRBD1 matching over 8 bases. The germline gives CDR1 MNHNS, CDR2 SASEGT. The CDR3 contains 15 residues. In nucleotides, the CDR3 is TGTTCCAGCAGTTCCAGGGGGCGAGAAACCGGGGAGCTGTTTTTT. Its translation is CSSSSRGRETGELFF.

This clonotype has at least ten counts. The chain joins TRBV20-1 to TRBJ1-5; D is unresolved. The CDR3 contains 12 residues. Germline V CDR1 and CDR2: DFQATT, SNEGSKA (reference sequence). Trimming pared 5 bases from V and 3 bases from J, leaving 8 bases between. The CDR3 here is CSADGTNQPQHF. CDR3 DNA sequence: TGCAGTGCTGACGGAACCAATCAGCCCCAGCATTTT.

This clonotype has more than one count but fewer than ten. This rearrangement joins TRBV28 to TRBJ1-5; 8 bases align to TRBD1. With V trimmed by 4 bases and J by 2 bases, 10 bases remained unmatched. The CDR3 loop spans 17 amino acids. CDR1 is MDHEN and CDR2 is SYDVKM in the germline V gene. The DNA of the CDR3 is TGTGCCAGCAGTTCCGGGACAGGTATTCCGGGCAATCAGCCCCAGCATTTT. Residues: CASSSGTGIPGNQPQHF. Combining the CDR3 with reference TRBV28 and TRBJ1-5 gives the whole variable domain DVKVTQSSRYLVKRTGEKVFLECVQDMDHENMFWYRQDPGLGLRLIYFSYDVKMKEKGDIPEGYSVSREKKERFSLILESASTNQTSMYLCASSSGTGIPGNQPQHFGDGTRLSIL.

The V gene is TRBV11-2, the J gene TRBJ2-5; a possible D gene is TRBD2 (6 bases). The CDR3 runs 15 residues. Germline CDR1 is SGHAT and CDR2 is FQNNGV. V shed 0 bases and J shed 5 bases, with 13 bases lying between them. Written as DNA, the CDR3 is TGTGCCAGCAGCTTAGATCCGGGAGTGAGTGAGACCCAGTACTTC. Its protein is CASSLDPGVSETQYF.

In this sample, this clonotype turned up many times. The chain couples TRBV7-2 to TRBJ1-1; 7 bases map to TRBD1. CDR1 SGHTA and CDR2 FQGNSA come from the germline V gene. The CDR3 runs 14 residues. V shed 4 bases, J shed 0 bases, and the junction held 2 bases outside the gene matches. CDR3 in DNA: TGTGCCAGCAGCTCGACAGGGATGAACACTGAAGCTTTCTTT. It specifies CASSSTGMNTEAFF.

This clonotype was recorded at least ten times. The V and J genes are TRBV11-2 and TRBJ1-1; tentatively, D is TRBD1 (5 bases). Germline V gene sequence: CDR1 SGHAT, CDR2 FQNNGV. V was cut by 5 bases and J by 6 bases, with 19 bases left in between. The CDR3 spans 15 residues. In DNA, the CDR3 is TGTGCCAGCAGCCCCCTGAGGGGTTTAGAGTCTGAAGCTTTCTTT. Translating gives CASSPLRGLESEAFF.

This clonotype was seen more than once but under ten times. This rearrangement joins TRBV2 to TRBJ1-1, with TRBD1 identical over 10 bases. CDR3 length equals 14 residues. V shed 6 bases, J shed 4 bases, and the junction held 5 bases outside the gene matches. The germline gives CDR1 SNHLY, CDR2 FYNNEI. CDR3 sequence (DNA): TGTGCCAGCAGGACAGGGGGCGAGAGCACTGAAGCTTTCTTT. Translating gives CASRTGGESTEAFF.

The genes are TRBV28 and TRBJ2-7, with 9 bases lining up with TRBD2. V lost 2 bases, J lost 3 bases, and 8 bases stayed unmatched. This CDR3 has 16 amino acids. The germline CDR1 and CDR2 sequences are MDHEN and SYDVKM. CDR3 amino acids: CASSLMGSGGGYEQYF. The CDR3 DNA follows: TGTGCCAGCAGTTTAATGGGTAGCGGGGGAGGCTACGAGCAGTACTTC.

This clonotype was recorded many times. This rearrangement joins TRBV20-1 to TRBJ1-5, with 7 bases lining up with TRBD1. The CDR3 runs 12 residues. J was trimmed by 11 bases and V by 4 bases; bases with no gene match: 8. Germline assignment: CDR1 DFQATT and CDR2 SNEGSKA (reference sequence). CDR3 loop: CSATNRGEAQHF. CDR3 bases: TGCAGTGCTACTAACAGGGGAGAAGCCCAGCATTTT.

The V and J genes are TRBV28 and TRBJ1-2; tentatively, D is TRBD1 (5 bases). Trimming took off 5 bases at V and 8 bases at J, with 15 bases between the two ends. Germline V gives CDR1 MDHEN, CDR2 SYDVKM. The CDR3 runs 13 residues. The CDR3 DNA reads TGTGCCAGCAGTGAAATACGGTGGGACGGCTACACCTTC. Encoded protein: CASSEIRWDGYTF.

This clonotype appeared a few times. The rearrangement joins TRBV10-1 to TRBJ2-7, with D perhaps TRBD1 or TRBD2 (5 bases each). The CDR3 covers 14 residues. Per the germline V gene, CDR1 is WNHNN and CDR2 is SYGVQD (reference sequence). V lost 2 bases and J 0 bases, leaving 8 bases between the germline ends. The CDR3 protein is CASSEGGSSYEQYF. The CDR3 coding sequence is TGCGCCAGCAGTGAGGGGGGAAGCTCCTACGAGCAGTACTTC.

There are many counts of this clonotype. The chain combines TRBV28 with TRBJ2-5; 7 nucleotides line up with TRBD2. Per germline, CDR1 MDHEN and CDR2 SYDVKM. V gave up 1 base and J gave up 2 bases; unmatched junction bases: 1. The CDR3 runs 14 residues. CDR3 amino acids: CASSLSGGQETQYF. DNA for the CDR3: TGTGCCAGCAGTTTATCGGGGGGACAAGAGACCCAGTACTTC.

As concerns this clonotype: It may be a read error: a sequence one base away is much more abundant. CDR3 coding DNA: TGTGCCAGCAGTCGGACAGGGGTATTCACAGATACGCAGTGTTTT. Residues: CASSRTGVFTDTQCF. The gene calls are TRBV7-2 and TRBJ2-3, with TRBD1 matching over 9 bases. Germline V gene data show CDR1 as SGHTA and CDR2 as FQGNSA. The CDR3 length is 15 residues.

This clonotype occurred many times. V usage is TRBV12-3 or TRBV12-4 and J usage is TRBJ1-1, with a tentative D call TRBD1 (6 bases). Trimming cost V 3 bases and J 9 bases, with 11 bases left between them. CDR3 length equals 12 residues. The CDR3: CASSFPGAQAFF. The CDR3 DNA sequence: TGTGCCAGCAGTTTCCCGGGGGCTCAAGCTTTCTTT.

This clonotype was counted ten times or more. This CDR3 reads CASSLTLPGQGYEQYF. The DNA for the CDR3 is TGTGCCAGCAGCCTAACCCTGCCGGGACAGGGCTACGAGCAGTACTTC. V gene TRBV7-2 combines with J gene TRBJ2-7; 9 bases match TRBD1. The junction had 11 bases not matched to a gene; V was cut back by 5 bases and J by 3 bases. Germline V lookup: CDR1 SGHTA, CDR2 FQGNSA. The CDR3 has 16 amino acids.

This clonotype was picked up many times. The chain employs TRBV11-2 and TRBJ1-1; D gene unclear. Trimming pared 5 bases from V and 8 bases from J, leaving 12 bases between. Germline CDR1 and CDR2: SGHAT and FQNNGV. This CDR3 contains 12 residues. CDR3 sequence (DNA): TGTGCCAGCAGCGAGGAATTCTTAGAAGCTTTCTTT. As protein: CASSEEFLEAFF.